The entry below gives a single TCR beta chain sequence along with its context. This sample was taken from a study of blood T cell repertoires in COVID-19. The overall study: Acute and convalescent COVID-19 specimens originated in the United States, Italy and Spain. PBMCs, B-cell-depleted T cells, or T cells provided the cDNA or gDNA that made up the material.

Per the authors' pipeline: Reference gene primer amplification yielded estimated nucleated cell counts. Generated by immunoSEQ multiplex PCR, the TCRdb table keeps only in-frame clones and is missing some. V and J calls and clone size are those listed in that table; D and trimming were worked out from the DNA. The data show under 200,000 clones, with roughly 80% seen just once and less than 4.5% held by the top ten. Germline CDR1 is SGHTA and CDR2 is FQGNSA. V shed 5 bases, J shed 2 bases, and the junction held 12 bases outside the gene matches. The CDR3 consists of 17 residues. The gene calls are TRBV7-2 and TRBJ2-7, with TRBD2 identical over 10 bases. The origin of this receptor is a woman older than 75 with acute or convalescent COVID-19. Sample: peripheral blood. The CDR3 DNA reads as TGTGCCAGCAGCCCGACTGGGACTAGCGAGGCTCCCTACGAGCAGTACTTC. This sequence encodes CASSPTGTSEAPYEQYF.